This entry lists 29 T cell receptor beta chains sequenced from one sample in a study of blood T cells in healthy people across ages. Alongside a J-beta primer mix, a sample-barcoded 5' primer served in a second PCR lasting roughly 6 to 11 cycles. TCRdb processed the 5' RACE reads anew with MiXCR; each CDR3 protein has one entry. The repertoire has around 500,000 distinct CDR3 sequences, around 48% of them found once; the top ten carry approximately 25%. Sequencing was performed on blood. The origin of the receptors is a man older than 75 in good health.

This clonotype was seen at least ten times. The chain uses TRBV6-6 and TRBJ2-3, with 10 bases lining up with TRBD2. The CDR3 length is 15 residues. The V segment lost 5 bases and the J segment 3 bases; nucleotides outside the gene matches: 5. CDR1 MNHNY and CDR2 SVGAGI come from the germline V gene (reference sequence). This CDR3 reads CASSGSGRSTDTQYF. CDR3 nucleotide sequence: TGTGCCAGCAGTGGTAGCGGGAGGAGTACAGATACGCAGTATTTT.

This clonotype appeared a single time. V and J are TRBV5-6 and TRBJ1-6, with unresolved D. The CDR3 totals 13 residues. Germline CDR1 is SGHDT and CDR2 is YYEEEE. V lost 4 bases, J lost 13 bases, and 15 bases lay in between. The CDR3 DNA follows: TGTGCCAGCAGCGTGGCGAGGGCTGCTCCCCTCCACTTT. It yields the protein CASSVARAAPLHF.

The table lists this clonotype with many counts. The chain combines TRBV6-5 with TRBJ1-6, with D perhaps matching TRBD1 (5 bases). Germline values: CDR1 MNHEY, CDR2 SVGAGI. CDR3 length: 14 amino acids. The V end was cut by 2 bases, the J end by 7 bases, with 9 bases between. In nucleotides, the CDR3 is TGTGCCAGCAGTTACCGGGGGGTAAATTCACCCCTCCACTTT. It yields the protein CASSYRGVNSPLHF.

As to this clonotype: A read error may account for a junction end that differs from germline. The gene calls are TRBV4-1 and TRBJ1-1, with no clear D. The CDR3 covers 13 residues. The germline gives CDR1 MGHRA, CDR2 YSYEKL. The CDR3 loop reads CASSQTVNTEAFF. CDR3 coding DNA: TGTGCCAGCAGTCAGACTGTGAACACTGAAGCTTTCTTT.

The V call is TRBV20-1, the J call TRBJ2-5; D gene uncertain. V dropped 8 bases and J dropped 5 bases, with 12 bases sitting between them. Per the germline V gene, CDR1 is DFQATT and CDR2 is SNEGSKA (reference sequence). CDR3 size: 11 residues. The CDR3 DNA follows: TGCAGTCAGATGCTTTGGGAGACCCAGTACTTC. Its translation is CSQMLWETQYF.

V and J are TRBV27 and TRBJ2-4, with TRBD2 matching 8 bases. The DNA end is a closer match to TRBJ2-7, so the J assignment may be wrong. The germline V gene encodes CDR1 MNHEY and CDR2 SMNVEV (reference sequence). The CDR3 sequence is 16 residues long. DNA of the CDR3: TGTGCCAGCAGTTTAAAGGCCGGGGGGGCCGCCTACGAGCAGTACTTC. It translates to CASSLKAGGAAYEQYF.

The chain couples TRBV20-1 to TRBJ2-3; D may be TRBD2 (7 bases). Germline assignment: CDR1 DFQATT and CDR2 SNEGSKA (reference sequence). This CDR3 has 15 residues. CDR3 DNA sequence: TGCAGCAGGGGCGGGAGAAAGGGCTTAGCCGATACGCAGTATTTT. Its protein product is CSRGGRKGLADTQYF.

The chain carries TRBV27 and TRBJ2-1; 9 bases match TRBD2. The CDR3 length is 16 residues. Trimming cost V 5 bases and J 8 bases; bases outside gene matches: 13. Germline V gene sequence: CDR1 MNHEY, CDR2 SMNVEV (reference sequence). Here the CDR3 reads CASSLLLAGGLHEQFF. The DNA of the CDR3 is TGTGCCAGCAGTCTCCTACTGGCGGGGGGGCTCCATGAGCAGTTCTTC.

The rearrangement uses TRBV20-1 and TRBJ1-5, with D maybe TRBD1 (6 bases). CDR1 DFQATT and CDR2 SNEGSKA come from the germline V gene (reference sequence). Trimming removed 0 bases from V and 5 bases from J, with 11 bases in between. The CDR3 spans 14 residues. CDR3 nucleotides: TGCAGTGCTAGAGATGGGGGGCGGCATCAGCCCCAGCATTTT. Translating gives CSARDGGRHQPQHF.

V is TRBV5-1 and J is TRBJ1-3; D gene ambiguous. The V end was cut by 1 base, the J end by 0 bases, with 8 bases between. The germline V gene encodes CDR1 SGHRS and CDR2 YFSETQ. This CDR3 has 15 residues. CDR3 in amino acids: CASSLSRSSGNTIYF. The CDR3 nucleotides read TGCGCCAGCAGCTTGTCCCGAAGCTCTGGAAACACCATATATTTT.

As regards this clonotype: The junction differs from germline at one of its ends, possibly a read error. The V gene is TRBV12-3 or TRBV12-4, the J gene TRBJ2-3; perhaps TRBD2 as D (6 bases). The CDR3 is 14 residues long. The CDR3 is CASSLVTSTVTQYF. The CDR3 DNA sequence: TGTGCCAGCAGTTTAGTCACTAGCACAGTTACGCAGTATTTT.

The chain links TRBV12-3 or TRBV12-4 to TRBJ2-1; tentatively, D is TRBD2 (6 bases). Trimming took 3 bases from V and 0 from J, leaving 12 bases between them. CDR3 length equals 16 residues. CDR3 region: CASSFGRDPSYNEQFF. The CDR3 DNA follows: TGTGCCAGCAGTTTCGGGCGGGACCCCTCCTACAATGAGCAGTTCTTC.

The gene calls are TRBV29-1 and TRBJ1-1; D is possibly TRBD1 (6 bases). The CDR3 runs to 13 residues. CDR1 SQVTM and CDR2 ANQGSEA come from the germline V gene. The V end lost 7 bases, the J end lost 5 bases, and 17 bases lay between the germline ends. The CDR3, as DNA: TGCAGCGCTACTTCCGCCCAGGGGACTGAAGCTTTCTTT. Translating gives CSATSAQGTEAFF.

The table lists this clonotype with a few counts. The chain has TRBV10-3 and TRBJ2-7; 8 nucleotides match TRBD2. Trimming cost V 6 bases and J 3 bases; bases outside gene matches: 7. The CDR3 runs to 14 residues. Germline V gene data show CDR1 as ENHRY and CDR2 as SYGVKD. The CDR3 DNA reads as TGTGCCATCAGGGGGACTAGTCCCGACTACGAGCAGTACTTC. Amino acids: CAIRGTSPDYEQYF.

The rearrangement links TRBV6-5 to TRBJ2-1, with TRBD2 matching 8 bases. Germline-derived CDR1 and CDR2 are MNHEY and SVGAGI. This CDR3 is 17 amino acids long. The J segment lost 0 bases and the V segment lost 4 bases, leaving 8 bases of the junction unmatched. CDR3 sequence (DNA): TGTGCCAGCAGTTCGTTAGCGGGACTCAGCTCCTACAATGAGCAGTTCTTC. This codes for CASSSLAGLSSYNEQFF.

The genes are TRBV29-1 and TRBJ1-2, with D tentatively TRBD1 (6 bases). This CDR3 spans 11 amino acids. The germline CDR1 and CDR2 sequences are SQVTM and ANQGSEA. The V and J ends lost 3 bases and 8 bases respectively, with 10 bases between them. CDR3 sequence (DNA): TGCAGCGTTGATGAGGGGGAGGGCTACACCTTC. It yields the protein CSVDEGEGYTF.

The chain has TRBV20-1 and TRBJ2-7; perhaps TRBD1 as D (5 bases). CDR3 length: 14 amino acids. CDR1 is DFQATT and CDR2 is SNEGSKA in the germline V gene (reference sequence). Trimming pared 5 bases from V and 0 bases from J, leaving 14 bases between. DNA of the CDR3: TGCAGTGCTTTACAGGTCCAGAGCTCCTACGAGCAGTACTTC. Translated, it gives CSALQVQSSYEQYF.

This clonotype was detected a few times. V and J are TRBV7-9 and TRBJ1-1; 9 bases line up with TRBD1. The J segment lost 1 base and the V segment lost 6 bases, leaving 9 bases of the junction unmatched. The CDR3 extends over 16 amino acids. Per germline, CDR1 SEHNR and CDR2 FQNEAQ (reference sequence). This chain's CDR3 is CASSLTGGVGNTEAFF. The CDR3 nucleotides are TGTGCCAGCAGTCTTACAGGGGGCGTCGGGAACACTGAAGCTTTCTTT.

This clonotype was observed a few times. The CDR3 coding sequence is TGTGCCAGCAGTCGGACAGATTCCTCTCGCTACGAGCAGTACTTC. It encodes CASSRTDSSRYEQYF. The V call is TRBV2, the J call TRBJ2-7, with D possibly being TRBD1 (6 bases). CDR1 and CDR2 (germline): SNHLY, FYNNEI. CDR3 length: 15 amino acids. Trimming pared 5 bases from V and 3 bases from J, leaving 17 bases between.

This clonotype was seen only once. V usage is TRBV6-1 and J usage is TRBJ1-2, with D possibly TRBD1 on 6 matching bases. Germline lookup yields CDR1 MNHNS and CDR2 SASEGT. CDR3 size: 15 residues. Trimming stripped 6 bases from V and 8 bases from J, with 22 bases between. This chain's CDR3 is CASSGQPSSELGYTF. CDR3 DNA: TGTGCCAGCAGCGGACAGCCTTCTAGCGAGTTGGGCTACACCTTC.

J is TRBJ1-1 and V is TRBV12-5; 8 bases fit TRBD1. Germline CDR1 and CDR2: LGHNT and FRNRAP. The CDR3 spans 15 residues. Trimming took 6 bases from V and 2 from J; bases not matched to a gene: 8. The CDR3 DNA reads TGTGCTAGTGGCGGACAGGGTTGGGGAAACACTGAAGCTTTCTTT. It specifies CASGGQGWGNTEAFF.

The count of this clonotype is one. The chain uses TRBV12-3 or TRBV12-4 and TRBJ1-2; TRBD1 is a possible D gene (6 bases). V was pared by 10 bases and J by 8 bases, with 23 bases between. The CDR3 contains 14 residues. CDR3 bases: TGTGCCACGCAGGGAGGGATTACAGGGAACGGCTACACCTTC. Its protein is CATQGGITGNGYTF.

V gene TRBV12-3 or TRBV12-4 combines with J gene TRBJ1-1, with D maybe TRBD1 (5 bases). The CDR3 runs 15 residues. V lost 6 bases, J lost 5 bases, and 19 bases lay in between. CDR3 amino acids: CASRRLGRGRTEAFF. The CDR3 DNA sequence: TGTGCCAGCAGACGCTTGGGGAGGGGAAGGACTGAAGCTTTCTTT.

The table lists this clonotype with a few counts. The chain couples TRBV4-2 to TRBJ2-3; D gene unclear. V was shortened by 1 base and J by 0 bases, with 14 bases between the two germline ends. Germline V lookup: CDR1 LGHNA, CDR2 YNFKEQ. CDR3 size: 17 residues. The CDR3 nucleotides are TGTGCCAGCAGCCAAGGTCTTAGTCTTACTAGCACAGATACGCAGTATTTT. This encodes CASSQGLSLTSTDTQYF.

The V call is TRBV2, the J call TRBJ2-3; 13 nucleotides match TRBD2. The V segment lost 8 bases and the J segment 4 bases; nucleotides outside the gene matches: 3. The CDR3 is 14 amino acids. Germline V gene sequence: CDR1 SNHLY, CDR2 FYNNEI. The CDR3: CASGLAGESDTQYF. The CDR3 DNA reads TGTGCCAGCGGACTAGCGGGAGAGTCAGATACGCAGTATTTT.

The genes are TRBV10-2 and TRBJ2-7, with a tentative D call TRBD1 (6 bases). The V end was cut by 0 bases, the J end by 6 bases, with 9 bases between. The CDR3 runs to 13 residues. Germline CDR1 and CDR2: WSHSY and SAAADI. The CDR3 DNA reads TGCGCCAGCAGTGAGTCAACAGGGAGCGAGCAGTACTTC. Its protein is CASSESTGSEQYF.

This clonotype was picked up many times. The J gene is TRBJ2-3, the V gene TRBV6-5; D is possibly TRBD1 or TRBD2 (6 bases each). The CDR3 length is 16 residues. From germline, CDR1 is MNHEY and CDR2 SVGAGI. Trimming cost V 0 bases and J 3 bases, with 13 bases left between them. CDR3 sequence reads: CASSYSSRGGTDTQYF. For the CDR3, the DNA is TGTGCCAGCAGTTACTCGAGCAGGGGAGGAACAGATACGCAGTATTTT.

Remarks on this clonotype: This may stem from a read error, because a much larger clone lies one nucleotide away. This chain uses TRBV6-5 with TRBJ1-4; the D is unclear. The germline gives CDR1 MNHEY, CDR2 SVGAGI. The CDR3 is 12 residues long. For the CDR3, the DNA is TGTGTCAGCAGTTCCCGCTCTGAAAAACTGTTTTTT. Translated, it gives CVSSSRSEKLFF.

This sequence joins TRBV6-2 or TRBV6-3 and TRBJ1-1, with D maybe TRBD1 (5 bases). CDR1 and CDR2 (germline): MNHEY, SVGEGT. With 7 bases removed from V and 0 bases from J, the gap between germline ends came to 12 bases. This CDR3 contains 14 residues. The CDR3: CASKPGTVNTEAFF. CDR3 in DNA: TGTGCCAGCAAACCTGGGACCGTGAACACTGAAGCTTTCTTT.